This is a list of T cell receptor beta chains from one sample in a study of neoadjuvant anti-PD-1 for oral cavity cancer. Measured with immunoSEQ multiplex PCR; TCRdb has only the in-frame clones, and not every one. Of 12,000 to 15,000 clones detected, 55% to 75% appear once; the ten largest clones hold less than 3%. Sequenced here: PBMCs, sampled before nivolumab (anti-PD-1) treatment. These receptors were collected from a person aged 40 to 85 with oral cavity squamous cell carcinoma. CDR3s leave out the opening cysteine and the closing phenylalanine or tryptophan. Clone size appears in some rows only: once, few, many, or a class for an expanded clone.

TRBJ1-1 | TRBV4-2 | . | ASSQEGGRNTEAF
TRBJ2-3 | TRBV27 | . | ASSVIKGGRRTDTQY
TRBJ2-7 | TRBV5-1 | few | ASSLGGQLYEQY
TRBJ2-5 | TRBV9 | . | ASSEGTSGGTRETQY
TRBJ2-7 | TRBV5-6 | . | ASSFGYEQY
TRBJ2-7 | TRBV5-5 | . | ASSFRQDYEQY
TRBJ2-7 | TRBV27 | . | ASSPGSRYEQY
TRBJ2-2 | TRBV27 | . | ASRGHNTGELF
TRBJ2-5 | TRBV7-9 | . | ASSSTGGETQY
TRBJ2-1 | TRBV10-2 | . | ASSGGTSGVNEQF
TRBJ2-2 | TRBV9 | . | ASSVGLVPGELF